Below, 22 T cell receptor beta chains from the same sample are listed, as sequenced in a study of glioma-infiltrating T cells after dendritic cell vaccination. Sequencing was performed with immunoSEQ multiplex PCR; in TCRdb, only in-frame clones are kept and a portion is missing. Among roughly 82,000 clones, 80% to 90% were seen once, and the ten largest hold roughly 3.2%. The material was blood, obtained before dendritic cell vaccination. These receptor sequences come from a human donor with glioblastoma.

J is TRBJ1-2 and V is TRBV6-6, with 10 bases identical to TRBD1. The CDR3 is made up of 14 amino acids. Germline V gene lookup returns CDR1 MNHNY and CDR2 SVGAGI (reference sequence). Germline trimming cut 5 bases from V and 7 bases from J; bases unmatched to any gene: 7. CDR3 protein: CASSPGQGKGGYTF. CDR3 DNA: TGTGCCAGCAGTCCGGGACAGGGGAAGGGTGGCTACACCTTC.

This clone turned up a few times. The chain combines TRBV2 with TRBJ1-1, with unresolved D. The CDR3 loop spans 14 amino acids. The germline V gene encodes CDR1 SNHLY and CDR2 FYNNEI. Trimming shortened V by 10 bases and J by 2 bases, and 17 bases separated the two germline ends. Written as DNA, the CDR3 is TGTGCCATCTCAAGACGCCCGGGAAACACTGAAGCTTTCTTT. Its translation is CAISRRPGNTEAFF.

This clone has just a few counts. The J gene is TRBJ1-2, the V gene TRBV6-5; D is ambiguous. The V gene lost 5 bases and the J gene lost 0 bases, with 13 bases spanning the gap. The CDR3 is 15 amino acids. From germline, CDR1 is MNHEY and CDR2 SVGAGI. The DNA of the CDR3 is TGTGCCAGCAGTATGGTCGGGGAAGCTAACTATGGCTACACCTTC. Translating it yields CASSMVGEANYGYTF.

The rearrangement links TRBV2 to TRBJ2-1, with D possibly matching TRBD1 (5 bases). The CDR3 runs to 15 residues. Deletions cut 0 bases from V and 3 bases from J, with 9 bases between. In germline, CDR1 is SNHLY, CDR2 FYNNEI. This chain's CDR3 is CASSEAWGSYNEQFF. For the CDR3, the DNA is TGTGCCAGCAGTGAAGCCTGGGGCAGCTACAATGAGCAGTTCTTC.

The V gene is TRBV5-1, the J gene TRBJ1-2, with D possibly being TRBD1 (5 bases). Trimming took 4 bases from V and 6 from J, leaving 16 bases between them. CDR3 length: 14 amino acids. CDR1 SGHRS and CDR2 YFSETQ come from the germline V gene. The CDR3 here is CASSTDGGLDGYTF. The CDR3 DNA sequence: TGCGCCAGCAGCACGGACGGGGGATTGGATGGCTACACCTTC.

The genes are TRBV6-1 and TRBJ2-7, with 9 bases fitting TRBD2. The CDR3 loop spans 14 amino acids. J gave up 12 bases and V 2 bases, and 11 bases lay outside the gene matches. CDR1 is MNHNS, CDR2 SASEGT, per germline. The CDR3 protein is CASSELAGAEFRYF. For the CDR3, the DNA is TGTGCCAGCAGTGAATTAGCGGGGGCTGAGTTTCGGTACTTC.

The genes are TRBV11-2 and TRBJ1-2; TRBD1 agrees at 9 bases. The CDR3 extends over 14 amino acids. The germline V gene encodes CDR1 SGHAT and CDR2 FQNNGV. V trimming: 2 bases; J trimming: 8 bases; junction bases outside the gene matches: 6. The chain's CDR3 is CASSLWGQGGGYTF. The CDR3 bases are TGTGCCAGCAGCTTATGGGGACAGGGAGGCGGCTACACCTTC.

The rearrangement joins TRBV19 to TRBJ1-4, with D unclear. V was cut by 8 bases and J by 10 bases, with 11 bases left in between. Germline V lookup: CDR1 LNHDA, CDR2 SQIVND (reference sequence). The CDR3 totals 11 residues. The CDR3 DNA follows: TGTGCCAGTGGTGAACCGGGAAAACTGTTTTTT. Translated, it gives CASGEPGKLFF. The full variable domain, its missing parts supplied by reference TRBV19 and TRBJ1-4, is DGGITQSPKYLFRKEGQNVTLSCEQNLNHDAMYWYRQDPGQGLRLIYYSQIVNDFQKGDIAEGYSVSREKKESFPLTVTSAQKNPTAFYLCASGEPGKLFFGSGTQLSVL.

This clone showed up just once. The chain carries TRBV9 and TRBJ1-2, with D perhaps matching TRBD1 (5 bases). Germline V gives CDR1 SGDLS, CDR2 YYNGEE. There are 15 residues in the CDR3. V lost 0 bases and J 2 bases, leaving 11 bases between the germline ends. Written as DNA, the CDR3 is TGTGCCAGCAGCGTAGCGGCAGGGTTAAACTATGGCTACACCTTC. It yields the protein CASSVAAGLNYGYTF.

The chain couples TRBV18 to TRBJ2-2; 11 bases are a match to TRBD1. The germline CDR1 and CDR2 sequences are KGHSH and LQKENI. V gave up 4 bases and J gave up 4 bases; unmatched junction bases: 5. The CDR3 sequence is 16 residues long. The CDR3 sequence: CASSRRTGGGTGELFF. In DNA, the CDR3 is TGTGCCAGCTCACGACGGACAGGGGGCGGCACCGGGGAGCTGTTTTTT.

The chain carries TRBV6-1 and TRBJ2-2, with 7 nucleotides matching TRBD2. V lost 5 bases, J lost 6 bases, and 3 bases stayed unmatched. Germline CDR1 and CDR2: MNHNS and SASEGT. The CDR3 covers 13 residues. CDR3 nucleotides: TGTGCCAGCAGTCCCCGGGAGGCCGGGGAGCTGTTTTTT. Translated, it gives CASSPREAGELFF.

V gene TRBV5-4 combines with J gene TRBJ2-5, with no clear D. Germline V gene data show CDR1 as SGHNT and CDR2 as YYREEE (reference sequence). Trimming removed 2 bases at V and 4 bases at J, with 12 bases between. CDR3 length: 14 amino acids. The CDR3 region is CASSLKTGGETQYF. The CDR3 DNA follows: TGTGCCAGCAGCTTAAAAACCGGTGGAGAGACCCAGTACTTC. Drawing the rest from reference TRBV5-4 and TRBJ2-5, the complete variable domain is ETGVTQSPTHLIKTRGQQVTLRCSSQSGHNTVSWYQQALGQGPQFIFQYYREEENGRGNFPPRFSGLQFPNYSSELNVNALELDDSALYLCASSLKTGGETQYFGPGTRLLVL.

The chain joins TRBV14 to TRBJ1-1; D gene unclear. The CDR3 sequence is 15 residues long. The V end lost 0 bases, the J end lost 1 base, and 9 bases lay between the germline ends. CDR1 and CDR2 from the germline V gene are SGHDN and FVKESK. This CDR3 reads CASSQEGRQNTEAFF. CDR3 DNA: TGTGCCAGCAGCCAAGAAGGCAGACAGAACACTGAAGCTTTCTTT. The whole variable domain, remainder taken from reference TRBV14 and TRBJ1-1, is EAGVTQFPSHSVIEKGQTVTLRCDPISGHDNLYWYRRVMGKEIKFLLHFVKESKQDESGMPNNRFLAERTGGTYSTLKVQPAELEDSGVYFCASSQEGRQNTEAFFGQGTRLTVV.

The V gene is TRBV9, the J gene TRBJ2-7, with TRBD2 matching 9 bases. The CDR3 is made up of 15 amino acids. The V gene's germline CDR1 is SGDLS and CDR2 YYNGEE. Germline trimming cut 2 bases from V and 2 bases from J; bases unmatched to any gene: 5. CDR3 nucleotide sequence: TGTGCCAGCAGCGTTTATAGCGGGGGAGCCTACGAGCAGTACTTC. Translation: CASSVYSGGAYEQYF.

The rearrangement links TRBV19 to TRBJ2-5; 7 positions agree with TRBD2. TRBJ2-7 matches the DNA end more closely, so the J call is doubtful. CDR1 is LNHDA and CDR2 is SQIVND in the germline V gene (reference sequence). This CDR3 comprises 16 residues. The CDR3 sequence is CASSGAGASLTYEQYF. CDR3 bases: TGTGCCAGTAGTGGCGCGGGAGCTTCCCTTACCTACGAGCAGTACTTC.

This clone has only one observation. V usage is TRBV7-8 and J usage is TRBJ1-2; TRBD1 matches 10 bases. The V gene's germline CDR1 is SGHVS and CDR2 FQNEAQ. This CDR3 is 15 amino acids long. Trimming cost V 4 bases and J 7 bases; bases outside gene matches: 9. CDR3 amino acids: CASSSRDRGEAGYTF. CDR3 nucleotide sequence: TGTGCCAGCAGCTCCCGGGACAGGGGAGAAGCTGGCTACACCTTC.

The genes are TRBV10-2 and TRBJ2-2; 10 bases agree with TRBD2. The CDR3 runs 16 residues. From germline, CDR1 is WSHSY and CDR2 SAAADI. V was pared by 6 bases and J by 0 bases, with 4 bases of the junction left unmatched. CDR3 bases: TGCGCCAGCAGAGACCTAGCGGGGGCGAACACCGGGGAGCTGTTTTTT. As protein: CASRDLAGANTGELFF.

V and J are TRBV5-4 and TRBJ2-7; 11 nucleotides agree with TRBD1. J was trimmed by 5 bases and V by 4 bases; bases with no gene match: 8. The germline V gene has CDR1 SGHNT and CDR2 YYREEE (reference sequence). The CDR3 is 15 amino acids. DNA of the CDR3: TGTGCCAGCAGCCCGGACAGGGGGCTTCGGGACGAGCAGTACTTC. It translates to CASSPDRGLRDEQYF.

The chain has TRBV5-1 and TRBJ1-5; 8 positions agree with TRBD1. The CDR3 consists of 14 residues. V lost 2 bases, J lost 5 bases, and 3 bases stayed unmatched. Germline CDR1 is SGHRS and CDR2 is YFSETQ. CDR3 region: CASSLQGGDQPQHF. CDR3 in DNA: TGCGCCAGCAGCTTACAGGGGGGCGATCAGCCCCAGCATTTT.

The rearrangement uses TRBV4-1 and TRBJ2-1, with 10 positions matching TRBD2. Germline CDR1 is MGHRA and CDR2 is YSYEKL. The CDR3 has 15 amino acids. V was pared by 1 base and J by 6 bases, with 3 bases of the junction left unmatched. The chain's CDR3 is CASSQVLAGANEQFF. CDR3 DNA: TGCGCCAGCAGCCAAGTGCTAGCGGGAGCCAATGAGCAGTTCTTC.

This chain uses TRBV27 with TRBJ2-5; D possibly corresponds to TRBD1 (5 bases). This CDR3 region has 17 residues. The V end was cut by 7 bases, the J end by 1 base, with 22 bases between. Germline CDR1 MNHEY, CDR2 SMNVEV (reference sequence). This CDR3 is CASTVGQGRDLQETQYF. DNA of the CDR3: TGTGCCAGCACCGTTGGGCAGGGTAGAGACCTCCAAGAGACCCAGTACTTC.

This chain uses TRBV10-2 with TRBJ2-2, with 7 nucleotides matching TRBD2. Trimming took 0 bases from V and 6 from J; bases not matched to a gene: 1. Germline V gene data show CDR1 as WSHSY and CDR2 as SAAADI. This CDR3 has 14 residues. CDR3 bases: TGCGCCAGCAGTGAGTCGCGGGGGTCCGGGGAGCTGTTTTTT. Translation: CASSESRGSGELFF.